These T cell receptor beta chains were read from a single sample in a study of identical twins. One entry per CDR3 protein results from TCRdb running MiXCR on the 5' RACE reads. This repertoire shows about 530,000 distinct CDR3 sequences, 20% to 25% found once; its top ten account for approximately 0.49%. In addition, the sample was reused for a study of yellow fever vaccine responses in identical twins.

Sequencing used CD4+ T cells sorted from blood. The receptors stem from a woman aged 18-29 years in good health. The CDR3 runs from the conserved cysteine through the conserved F or W. A D gene is named only where the DNA matches it firmly. Size is omitted from some rows. Given values are once, few, many or a class for expanded clones.

D gene	V gene	clone size	J gene	CDR3 length	CDR3 protein	CDR3 DNA
.	TRBV10-3	.	TRBJ2-3	15	CATLPGGATTDTQYF	TGTGCCACCCTCCCCGGAGGGGCCACCACAGATACGCAGTATTTT
.	TRBV14	.	TRBJ2-3	14	CASSLHLGADTQYF	TGTGCCAGCAGCTTACATTTAGGAGCAGATACGCAGTATTTT
TRBD2	TRBV20-1	few	TRBJ2-1	16	CSASEDTSGRANEQFF	TGCAGTGCTAGCGAAGACACTAGCGGGAGGGCGAATGAGCAGTTCTTC
.	TRBV11-3	.	TRBJ2-5	13	CATRAGPGETQYF	TGTGCCACCCGAGCAGGCCCCGGGGAGACCCAGTACTTC
.	TRBV2	.	TRBJ2-3	15	CASSDQGPRTDTQYF	TGTGCCAGCAGTGACCAGGGGCCACGCACAGATACGCAGTATTTT
TRBD1	TRBV15	few	TRBJ1-4	16	CATSRGTGAANEKLFF	TGTGCCACCAGCAGAGGGACAGGGGCGGCTAATGAAAAACTGTTTTTT
TRBD2	TRBV28	few	TRBJ2-1	15	CASSSEASGGFEQFF	TGTGCCAGCAGTTCTGAGGCTAGCGGGGGTTTTGAGCAGTTCTTC
.	TRBV12-3/TRBV12-4	few	TRBJ1-6	15	CASSRRDRSNSPLHF	TGTGCCAGCAGTCGAAGGGACCGCTCTAATTCACCCCTCCACTTT
.	TRBV20-1	.	TRBJ1-6	16	CSARALENSYNSPLHF	TGCAGTGCTAGAGCACTGGAAAACTCCTATAATTCACCCCTCCACTTT
TRBD1	TRBV5-1	.	TRBJ1-5	15	CASSLTGQGGQPQHF	TGCGCCAGCAGCCTGACCGGACAGGGTGGCCAGCCCCAGCATTTT
TRBD1	TRBV19	.	TRBJ2-7	15	CASSPGQGATYEQYF	TGTGCCAGTAGCCCGGGACAGGGGGCCACCTACGAGCAGTACTTC
.	TRBV11-2	.	TRBJ2-3	16	CASSLGGWQPPDTQYF	TGTGCCAGCAGCTTAGGGGGGTGGCAACCCCCAGATACGCAGTATTTT
TRBD2	TRBV20-1	few	TRBJ2-5	13	CSATGTKKETQYF	TGCAGTGCTACCGGGACTAAGAAAGAGACCCAGTACTTC
.	TRBV29-1	few	TRBJ2-2	13	CSVVLGVTGELFF	TGCAGCGTTGTACTTGGGGTCACCGGGGAGCTGTTTTTT
.	TRBV7-6	few	TRBJ2-2	15	CASSGASWNTGELFF	TGTGCCAGCAGCGGGGCGAGTTGGAACACCGGGGAGCTGTTTTTT
TRBD2	TRBV28	.	TRBJ2-2	12	CATWGGTGELFF	TGTGCCACCTGGGGGGGCACCGGGGAGCTGTTTTTT
.	TRBV18	few	TRBJ2-2	17	CASSPPGHLKNTGELFF	TGTGCCAGCTCACCACCTGGTCACCTGAAGAACACCGGGGAGCTGTTTTTT
TRBD2	TRBV5-1	.	TRBJ2-1	15	CASSPLAGVPNEQFF	TGCGCCAGCAGCCCATTAGCGGGAGTTCCCAATGAGCAGTTCTTC
.	TRBV5-5	many	TRBJ2-7	15	CASSWGGTGSTQQYF	TGTGCCAGCAGCTGGGGTGGGACGGGTTCTACGCAGCAGTACTTC
TRBD2	TRBV7-9	.	TRBJ2-1	17	CASSDGLADLIYNEQFF	TGTGCCAGCAGCGACGGACTAGCGGATCTTATCTACAATGAGCAGTTCTTC
TRBD2	TRBV10-3	few	TRBJ2-1	14	CAISDSGINNEQFF	TGTGCCATCAGTGATAGCGGGATAAACAATGAGCAGTTCTTC
TRBD1	TRBV12-3/TRBV12-4	.	TRBJ2-5	16	CASSNPRGGWRETQYF	TGTGCCAGCAGCAACCCACGAGGGGGCTGGAGGGAGACCCAGTACTTC
TRBD2	TRBV20-1	.	TRBJ2-7	14	CSARGSSGSYEQYF	TGCAGTGCTAGAGGGTCTAGCGGCTCCTACGAGCAGTACTTC
.	TRBV6-1	.	TRBJ1-5	16	CASSPGRSPINQPQHF	TGTGCCAGCAGTCCCGGTCGTAGTCCGATAAATCAGCCCCAGCATTTT
TRBD1	TRBV10-2	few	TRBJ2-7	16	CASGPTGQGRLGEQYF	TGCGCCAGCGGACCAACGGGACAGGGGCGATTGGGCGAGCAGTACTTC
.	TRBV19	few	TRBJ2-7	15	CASSPTTASPYEQYF	TGTGCCAGTAGTCCGACGACAGCCAGTCCCTACGAGCAGTACTTC
.	TRBV24-1	.	TRBJ1-1	11	CATGQGSEAFF	TGTGCCACGGGGCAGGGGAGTGAAGCTTTCTTT
.	TRBV12-3/TRBV12-4	.	TRBJ2-1	15	CASSLGRWGLDEQFF	TGTGCCAGCAGTTTAGGTCGATGGGGTTTAGATGAGCAGTTCTTC
TRBD2	TRBV7-2	many	TRBJ2-5	14	CASSLWGGAKTQYF	TGTGCCAGCAGCTTGTGGGGAGGGGCCAAGACCCAGTACTTC
TRBD1	TRBV3-1	few	TRBJ2-3	20	CASSQDLRWDSFSSTDTQYF	TGTGCCAGCAGCCAAGATTTAAGATGGGACAGCTTCTCTAGCACAGATACGCAGTATTTT
.	TRBV20-1	.	TRBJ1-1	13	CSARGVVNTEAFF	TGCAGTGCTCGGGGGGTGGTGAACACTGAAGCTTTCTTT
.	TRBV12-3/TRBV12-4	.	TRBJ2-7	15	CASSPADRKSYEQYF	TGTGCCAGCAGTCCCGCCGACAGAAAATCCTACGAGCAGTACTTC
.	TRBV5-1	.	TRBJ2-1	16	CASSLVGGLLDNEQFF	TGCGCCAGCAGCTTGGTGGGGGGACTTCTTGACAATGAGCAGTTCTTC
.	TRBV20-1	.	TRBJ2-5	13	CSARTMQQETQYF	TGCAGTGCTAGAACCATGCAGCAAGAGACCCAGTACTTC
TRBD1	TRBV10-3	few	TRBJ2-1	15	CAISESRGYGNEQFF	TGTGCCATCAGTGAGTCCAGGGGGTATGGGAATGAGCAGTTCTTC
.	TRBV28	.	TRBJ2-3	15	CASSPRRRGTDTQYF	TGTGCCAGCAGTCCCCGGCGGAGGGGCACAGATACGCAGTATTTT
TRBD1	TRBV4-1	few	TRBJ1-2	15	CASSRDRGLSYGYTF	TGCGCCAGCAGCCGCGACAGGGGTTTGTCCTATGGCTACACCTTC
.	TRBV7-9	few	TRBJ1-2	13	CAGWDFEDYGYTF	TGTGCCGGCTGGGATTTCGAGGACTATGGCTACACCTTC
TRBD1	TRBV14	few	TRBJ2-5	14	CASSPTGGRETQYF	TGTGCCAGCAGCCCGACAGGGGGTCGGGAGACCCAGTACTTC
.	TRBV20-1	.	TRBJ2-2	15	CSAPGQNANTGELFF	TGCAGTGCTCCCGGACAGAACGCGAACACCGGGGAGCTGTTTTTT
.	TRBV12-3/TRBV12-4	few	TRBJ2-1	14	CASSPGVAANEQFF	TGTGCCAGCAGTCCCGGGGTAGCGGCAAATGAGCAGTTCTTC
TRBD1	TRBV28	few	TRBJ2-5	16	CASTPTGAILQETQYF	TGTGCCAGCACTCCCACAGGGGCGATACTACAAGAGACCCAGTACTTC
TRBD1	TRBV20-1	.	TRBJ2-3	16	CSAFTGGPASTDTQYF	TGCAGTGCTTTCACAGGGGGCCCTGCTAGCACAGATACGCAGTATTTT
TRBD1	TRBV27	.	TRBJ2-3	14	CASMYGTGSYTQYF	TGTGCCAGCATGTATGGGACAGGGTCCTATACGCAGTATTTT
.	TRBV3-1	many	TRBJ2-5	12	CASSQGRETQYF	TGTGCCAGCAGCCAAGGTCGTGAGACCCAGTACTTC
TRBD2	TRBV28	few	TRBJ2-1	13	CASGLAGLNEQFF	TGTGCCAGCGGACTAGCGGGTCTCAATGAGCAGTTCTTC
.	TRBV15	few	TRBJ2-5	12	CATSRETRAQYF	TGTGCCACCAGCAGAGAAACGCGGGCCCAGTACTTC
.	TRBV5-1	few	TRBJ2-3	16	CASSGGLGGRTDTQYF	TGCGCCAGCAGCGGGGGGCTGGGGGGCCGCACAGATACGCAGTATTTT
.	TRBV2	few	TRBJ1-1	14	CASKGTGGNTEAFF	TGTGCCAGCAAAGGGACCGGCGGGAACACTGAAGCTTTCTTT
TRBD1	TRBV2	few	TRBJ1-2	13	CASSPQTGSGYTF	TGTGCCAGCAGCCCACAGACAGGGAGCGGCTACACCTTC
TRBD2	TRBV10-3	.	TRBJ2-5	16	CAISDPGLAGGETQYF	TGTGCCATCAGCGACCCGGGACTAGCGGGAGGGGAGACCCAGTACTTC
.	TRBV28	.	TRBJ2-1	17	CASSFSVGTSSYNEQFF	TGTGCCAGCAGTTTTTCGGTTGGTACCAGCTCCTACAATGAGCAGTTCTTC
TRBD1	TRBV7-9	many	TRBJ1-2	15	CASSTAGTGENGYTF	TGTGCCAGCAGCACTGCCGGGACAGGGGAAAATGGCTACACCTTC
.	TRBV12-3/TRBV12-4	many	TRBJ1-6	14	CASSLSGANSPLHF	TGTGCCAGCAGTTTATCCGGGGCTAATTCACCCCTCCACTTT